This is a list of T cell receptor beta chains from one sample in a study of blood T cells in healthy people across ages. TCRdb re-derived calls from the 5' RACE reads in MiXCR, one entry per CDR3 protein. The sample consists of roughly 2 million distinct CDR3 sequences, 49% of them appearing once. Material for sequencing was blood. The receptors were sampled from a woman between 35 and 50 years old in good health. Both conserved end residues are trimmed from each CDR3. The order of the fields is J gene, V gene, clone size, CDR3 protein. A clone size is listed for some rows: how often the clone was seen (once, few, many), or a class if it is expanded.

j_call: TRBJ1-1
v_call: TRBV20-1
clone_size: NA
cdr3_aa: SARVRGNTEAF

j_call: TRBJ1-2
v_call: TRBV6-5
clone_size: NA
cdr3_aa: ASSYRGTSWSAKGYT

j_call: TRBJ2-1
v_call: TRBV10-3
clone_size: few
cdr3_aa: AISFSGGSYNEQF

j_call: TRBJ2-1
v_call: TRBV20-1
clone_size: NA
cdr3_aa: SAPRTSGGMEQF

j_call: TRBJ1-1
v_call: TRBV5-1
clone_size: NA
cdr3_aa: ASSVGIGTEAF

j_call: TRBJ2-5
v_call: TRBV20-1
clone_size: NA
cdr3_aa: SARDWPGQGGETQY

j_call: TRBJ2-1
v_call: TRBV7-9
clone_size: NA
cdr3_aa: ASSAGTSETQF

j_call: TRBJ2-5
v_call: TRBV18
clone_size: NA
cdr3_aa: ASSPTGGDYNDQY

j_call: TRBJ2-4
v_call: TRBV7-2
clone_size: NA
cdr3_aa: ASSLAGRAEAKNIQY

j_call: TRBJ2-1
v_call: TRBV20-1
clone_size: NA
cdr3_aa: SAKSFLRDLNNEQF

j_call: TRBJ1-1
v_call: TRBV10-3
clone_size: NA
cdr3_aa: AIRGTSGAEAF

j_call: TRBJ1-2
v_call: TRBV3-1
clone_size: few
cdr3_aa: ASSQGTTSVSGYT

j_call: TRBJ2-1
v_call: TRBV20-1
clone_size: few
cdr3_aa: SVLPHDFNNEQF

j_call: TRBJ2-3
v_call: TRBV4-3
clone_size: few
cdr3_aa: ASSQETGLAGGRDTQY

j_call: TRBJ1-1
v_call: TRBV4-2
clone_size: few
cdr3_aa: ASSQPNEGLSAEAF

j_call: TRBJ2-1
v_call: TRBV6-5
clone_size: NA
cdr3_aa: ASSPVDRVFYNEQF

j_call: TRBJ2-1
v_call: TRBV7-2
clone_size: NA
cdr3_aa: ASSLGQGAVPYNEQF

j_call: TRBJ2-7
v_call: TRBV10-3
clone_size: NA
cdr3_aa: AISTGGHEQY

j_call: TRBJ2-2
v_call: TRBV7-2
clone_size: NA
cdr3_aa: ASSSGGFGELF

j_call: TRBJ1-5
v_call: TRBV10-3
clone_size: NA
cdr3_aa: AISSSTYNQPQH

j_call: TRBJ1-2
v_call: TRBV7-2
clone_size: NA
cdr3_aa: ASSPGVSGALIYGYT

j_call: TRBJ1-5
v_call: TRBV4-2
clone_size: NA
cdr3_aa: ASSLSGTECNQPQH

j_call: TRBJ2-3
v_call: TRBV3-1
clone_size: NA
cdr3_aa: ASSHERGPVDTQY

j_call: TRBJ2-7
v_call: TRBV10-3
clone_size: many
cdr3_aa: AISESNSLYEQY

j_call: TRBJ1-6
v_call: TRBV7-9
clone_size: once
cdr3_aa: ASSFNSRNSPLH

j_call: TRBJ2-3
v_call: TRBV7-9
clone_size: NA
cdr3_aa: ASSLGPGGPDTQY

j_call: TRBJ1-2
v_call: TRBV7-9
clone_size: few
cdr3_aa: ASSTDRPAFYT

j_call: TRBJ1-6
v_call: TRBV15
clone_size: NA
cdr3_aa: ATSTHRTGLNSPLH

j_call: TRBJ2-3
v_call: TRBV9
clone_size: NA
cdr3_aa: ASSGMASGVADTQY

j_call: TRBJ2-3
v_call: TRBV4-1
clone_size: NA
cdr3_aa: ASSQGDSGTDTQY

j_call: TRBJ2-1
v_call: TRBV10-3
clone_size: few
cdr3_aa: AISPDRGPYNEQF

j_call: TRBJ1-1
v_call: TRBV7-2
clone_size: NA
cdr3_aa: ASSPGSQGPMNTEAF

j_call: TRBJ2-6
v_call: TRBV18
clone_size: NA
cdr3_aa: ASSPQGSPSGANVLT

j_call: TRBJ2-7
v_call: TRBV28
clone_size: few
cdr3_aa: ASRLTQGDSYEQY

j_call: TRBJ2-5
v_call: TRBV28
clone_size: NA
cdr3_aa: ASSRNDRDQETQY

j_call: TRBJ2-1
v_call: TRBV2
clone_size: NA
cdr3_aa: ASSPFSSSYNEQF

j_call: TRBJ2-1
v_call: TRBV4-2
clone_size: NA
cdr3_aa: ASSQDSGTAINEQF

j_call: TRBJ1-1
v_call: TRBV29-1
clone_size: NA
cdr3_aa: SVARDRPVAF

j_call: TRBJ1-4
v_call: TRBV4-2
clone_size: NA
cdr3_aa: ASSQVPANNEKLF